The clone carrying this TCR beta chain has a count of ten or more. Its specificity is not known. The data belong to a study of T cell repertoires in cytomegalovirus infection. Study context: Recently described HLA-C-restricted plus well-studied HLA-B-restricted CMV epitopes were used. Through public TCR beta signatures, both CMV infection and matching HLA type were indicated. Study conclusions and caveats: People with CMV and the relevant HLA were identified by cumulative public TCR beta family frequency. The study found HLA-C-restricted CMV-specific TCR beta clonotypes dominating the ex vivo response.

This CDR3 region has 14 residues. CDR1 and CDR2 from the germline V gene are SGHAT and FQNNGV. The V and J ends lost 1 base and 6 bases respectively, with 10 bases between them. From the reads, TCRdb called clonotypes with MiXCR, one entry per CDR3 protein. Of about 830,000 distinct CDR3 sequences in the sample, around a third were seen once. The receptor was derived from a human donor in good health (CMV status not recorded). Some clones in this sample may be carry-over from other donors' samples. The source was cultured CD8+ T cells from PBMCs, collected from culture after CMV antigen stimulation. The chain employs TRBV11-2 and TRBJ2-1; maybe TRBD1 (5 bases). DNA for the CDR3: TGTGCCAGCAGCTTAGTGGGGCAGCCCAATGAGCAGTTCTTC. Its translation is CASSLVGQPNEQFF.